A selection of T cell receptor beta chains follows, all from one sample in a study of control samples from healthy donors and cancer patients. Repertoires were generated with immunoSEQ multiplex PCR, while TCRdb's copy carries only in-frame clones and drops some. The table has about 200,000 clones, over 80% seen once. The sequencing sample was made of blood. Receptors were obtained from a man aged 30-40 years in good health. Each CDR3 is given with its conserved first and last residue. The D gene is left open where the match is weak. Clone size appears in some rows only: once, few, many, or a class for an expanded clone.

TRBJ1-3,TRBD1,NA,TRBV10-3,CAISPGTGPGGNTIYF,TGTGCCATCAGTCCCGGGACAGGGCCGGGAGGAAACACCATATATTTT
TRBJ1-4,NA,NA,TRBV5-6,CASSYLPSGAGEKLFF,TGTGCCAGCAGCTACCTCCCGTCGGGGGCGGGTGAAAAACTGTTTTTT
TRBJ2-2,TRBD2,NA,TRBV9,CASSVSGVNTGELFF,TGTGCCAGCAGCGTCAGCGGGGTTAACACCGGGGAGCTGTTTTTT
TRBJ2-1,TRBD2,few,TRBV5-1,CASSLDTSGGYNEQFF,TGCGCCAGCAGCTTGGATACTAGCGGGGGGTACAATGAGCAGTTCTTC
TRBJ1-2,NA,NA,TRBV5-1,CASSLVLDYGYTF,TGCGCCAGCAGCTTGGTGCTAGACTATGGCTACACCTTC
TRBJ1-4,NA,NA,TRBV4-1,CASSLRGVGQANEKLFF,TGCGCCAGCAGCCTCAGGGGAGTAGGACAAGCTAATGAAAAACTGTTTTTT
TRBJ2-6,TRBD1,NA,TRBV19,CASSVGYRGPGANVLTF,TGTGCCAGTAGTGTCGGTTACAGGGGCCCTGGGGCCAACGTCCTGACTTTC
TRBJ1-1,NA,NA,TRBV29-1,CSVEERGGYTEAFF,TGCAGCGTTGAAGAGCGAGGGGGTTACACTGAAGCTTTCTTT
TRBJ2-3,NA,once,TRBV3-1/TRBV3-2,CASSSRRAEGADTQYF,TGTGCCAGCAGCTCCCGCAGGGCTGAGGGGGCAGATACGCAGTATTTT
TRBJ1-5,NA,NA,TRBV6-1,CASSEPGGSGFDQPQHF,TGTGCCAGCAGTGAACCCGGCGGGTCAGGATTCGATCAGCCCCAGCATTTT
TRBJ1-1,NA,NA,TRBV15,CATSRSSTEAFF,TGTGCCACCAGCAGATCATCCACTGAAGCTTTCTTT
TRBJ2-4,NA,NA,TRBV2,CASFGDLLAKNIQYF,TGTGCCAGCTTTGGTGACCTTCTAGCCAAAAACATTCAGTACTTC
TRBJ1-1,NA,NA,TRBV5-1,CASSPGGTENTEAFF,TGCGCCAGCAGCCCGGGCGGGACGGAGAACACTGAAGCTTTCTTT
TRBJ1-6,NA,once,TRBV5-1,CASSIGRVGTPLHF,TGCGCCAGCAGCATCGGACGGGTGGGAACACCCCTCCACTTT
TRBJ2-2,NA,NA,TRBV21-1,CASSKVEGLDTGELFF,TGTGCCAGCAGCAAAGTGGAGGGGTTGGACACCGGGGAGCTGTTTTTT
TRBJ1-4,NA,NA,TRBV2,CASSERKGRPNEKLFF,TGTGCCAGCAGTGAAAGAAAGGGTAGACCGAATGAAAAACTGTTTTTT
TRBJ2-7,TRBD1,NA,TRBV6-5,CASSQGQGNREQYF,TGTGCCAGCAGCCAAGGACAGGGGAATCGGGAGCAGTACTTC
TRBJ1-1,TRBD1,NA,TRBV5-1,CASSAGQGVDTEAFF,TGCGCCAGCAGCGCGGGACAGGGGGTTGACACTGAAGCTTTCTTT
TRBJ1-2,NA,NA,TRBV28,CASRSPGRTYGYTF,TGTGCCAGCAGATCCCCGGGACGTACCTATGGCTACACCTTC
TRBJ2-1,NA,NA,TRBV2,CASRGGLYNEQFF,TGTGCCAGCAGAGGGGGGTTATACAATGAGCAGTTCTTC
TRBJ2-5,TRBD1,NA,TRBV5-1,CASSRRTGTGGEETQYF,TGCGCCAGCAGCCGAAGGACCGGGACAGGGGGCGAAGAGACCCAGTACTTC
TRBJ2-7,TRBD2,NA,TRBV2,CASRASGGPSDEQYF,TGTGCCAGCAGAGCTAGCGGGGGACCGTCCGACGAGCAGTACTTC
TRBJ2-1,TRBD1,NA,TRBV7-8,CASSKQGASYNEQFF,TGTGCCAGCAGCAAACAGGGGGCTTCCTACAATGAGCAGTTCTTC
TRBJ1-1,NA,NA,TRBV5-1,CASRLTGSTEAFF,TGCGCCAGCAGGCTTACGGGAAGCACTGAAGCTTTCTTT
TRBJ1-5,TRBD1,NA,TRBV18,CASSQPGQGGPQHF,TGTGCCAGCTCACAACCGGGACAGGGAGGGCCCCAGCATTTT
TRBJ1-4,TRBD1,NA,TRBV2,CASTRDRGEKLFF,TGTGCCAGCACAAGGGACAGGGGTGAAAAACTGTTTTTT
TRBJ1-6,TRBD1,NA,TRBV7-9,CASNPSGQDNSPLHF,TGTGCCAGCAACCCGTCGGGACAGGATAATTCACCCCTCCACTTT
TRBJ1-5,NA,NA,TRBV7-2,CASSFSGRNQPQHF,TGTGCCAGCAGCTTTTCAGGGCGCAATCAGCCCCAGCATTTT
TRBJ1-1,TRBD1,once,TRBV2,CASRRRQGADTEAFF,TGTGCCAGCAGACGAAGACAGGGGGCAGACACTGAAGCTTTCTTT
TRBJ2-1,NA,NA,TRBV7-9,CASSLRGEQFF,TGTGCCAGCAGCCTACGAGGGGAACAGTTCTTC
TRBJ2-3,TRBD1,NA,TRBV5-4,CASSRDRVTDTQYF,TGTGCCAGCAGCCGAGACAGGGTCACAGATACGCAGTATTTT
TRBJ1-3,NA,NA,TRBV29-1,CSVVGTPSGNTIYF,TGCAGCGTTGTAGGGACACCCTCTGGAAACACCATATATTTT
TRBJ1-1,NA,NA,TRBV6-5,CASSTYGEAFF,TGTGCCAGCAGTACGTACGGTGAAGCTTTCTTT
TRBJ1-1,TRBD1,NA,TRBV10-2,CASSPLDRANTEAFF,TGCGCCAGCAGTCCTCTTGACAGGGCTAACACTGAAGCTTTCTTT
TRBJ1-1,NA,NA,TRBV29-1,CSVRVDTEAFF,TGCAGCGTGAGGGTGGACACTGAAGCTTTCTTT
TRBJ1-6,NA,NA,TRBV5-1,CASSVDALGYSPLHF,TGCGCCAGCAGCGTCGACGCCCTGGGTTATTCACCCCTCCACTTT
TRBJ1-1,TRBD1,NA,TRBV27,CASNDRGLNTEAFF,TGTGCCAGCAACGACAGGGGGCTGAACACTGAAGCTTTCTTT
TRBJ1-1,NA,NA,TRBV6-4,CASRDTDMNTEAFF,TGTGCCAGCAGGGATACAGACATGAACACTGAAGCTTTCTTT
TRBJ1-2,NA,NA,TRBV3-1/TRBV3-2,CASSRLQVNYGYTF,TGTGCCAGCAGCCGGTTGCAAGTTAACTATGGCTACACCTTC
TRBJ1-2,NA,NA,TRBV4-1,CASSQVEGYGYTF,TGCGCCAGCAGCCAAGTTGAAGGGTATGGCTACACCTTC
TRBJ1-1,TRBD1,NA,TRBV24-1,CATSDFRSGTGKRENTEAFF,TGTGCCACCAGTGATTTCCGATCCGGGACAGGAAAAAGGGAGAACACTGAAGCTTTCTTT
TRBJ1-5,TRBD1,NA,TRBV6-4,CASTGGAYQPQHF,TGTGCCAGCACAGGGGGCGCGTATCAGCCCCAGCATTTT
TRBJ2-7,TRBD1,NA,TRBV27,CASTRQGQGNYEQYF,TGTGCCAGCACCAGGCAGGGACAGGGGAACTACGAGCAGTACTTC
TRBJ1-3,NA,NA,TRBV6-5,CAAQGLFGNTIYF,TGTGCCGCACAGGGTTTATTTGGAAACACCATATATTTT
TRBJ1-4,NA,NA,TRBV5-5,CASSLPSGGEKLFF,TGTGCCAGCAGCTTGCCGTCTGGAGGCGAAAAACTGTTTTTT
TRBJ1-2,NA,NA,TRBV29-1,CSVDAGARNYGYTF,TGCAGCGTCGACGCGGGGGCGCGTAACTATGGCTACACCTTC
TRBJ1-2,NA,once,TRBV2,CASIPASNNYGYTF,TGTGCCAGCATCCCTGCATCTAATAACTATGGCTACACCTTC